The T cell receptor (beta chain) described here comes from a study of graft-versus-host responses after intestinal transplantation. The overall study: Multivisceral, liver-intestinal, or isolated intestinal transplants were received by the recipients. After anti-thymocyte globulin induction, recipients took tacrolimus and steroids for approximately 3 years. Findings of the study overall: Within allografts, high graft-versus-host to host-versus-graft clonal ratios were seen among patients with graft-donor T cell macrochimerism. Early post-transplant HvG declines showed an association with peak circulating GvH clone levels.

Germline V CDR1 and CDR2: SEHNR, FQNEAQ (reference sequence). CDR3 size: 15 residues. V was cut by 5 bases and J by 0 bases, with 11 bases left in between. Assay used: immunoSEQ multiplex PCR; TCRdb lists only in-frame clones, some missing. Among tens of thousands of clones listed, approximately 95% were seen once. To note about this clone: Its cognate antigen is unknown.

The sequence was obtained from a human donor who was the organ donor for an intestinal transplant. This specimen was unstimulated CD8+ T cells sorted from spleen or lymph node cells, taken before transplant. The J gene is TRBJ2-1, the V gene TRBV7-9; perhaps D is TRBD1 or TRBD2 (5 bases each). CDR3 region: CASSDSGSSYNEQFF. The CDR3, as DNA: TGTGCCAGCAGCGACAGCGGTAGCTCCTACAATGAGCAGTTCTTC.